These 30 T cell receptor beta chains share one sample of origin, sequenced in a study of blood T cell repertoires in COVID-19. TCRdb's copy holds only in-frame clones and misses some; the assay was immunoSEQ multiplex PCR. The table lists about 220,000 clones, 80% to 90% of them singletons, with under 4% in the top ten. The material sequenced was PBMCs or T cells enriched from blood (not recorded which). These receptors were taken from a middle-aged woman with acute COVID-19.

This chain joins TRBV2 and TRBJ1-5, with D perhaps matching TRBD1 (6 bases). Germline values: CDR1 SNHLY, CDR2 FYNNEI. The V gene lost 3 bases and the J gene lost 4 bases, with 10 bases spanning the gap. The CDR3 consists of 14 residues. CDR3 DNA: TGTGCCAGCAGTGACACAGGGAGTAATCAGCCCCAGCATTTT. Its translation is CASSDTGSNQPQHF.

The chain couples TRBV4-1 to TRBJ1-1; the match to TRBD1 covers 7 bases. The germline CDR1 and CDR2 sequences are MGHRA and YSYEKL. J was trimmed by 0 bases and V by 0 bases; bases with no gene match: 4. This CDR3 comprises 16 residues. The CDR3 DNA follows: TGCGCCAGCAGCCAAGAGGGACAGCCCATGAACACTGAAGCTTTCTTT. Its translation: CASSQEGQPMNTEAFF.

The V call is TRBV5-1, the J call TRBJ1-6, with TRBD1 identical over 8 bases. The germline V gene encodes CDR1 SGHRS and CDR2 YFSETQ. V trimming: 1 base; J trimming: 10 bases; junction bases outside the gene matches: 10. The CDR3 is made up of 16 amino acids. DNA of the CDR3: TGCGCCAGCAGCTTGACCACGACAGGGGAAGGCTCACCCCTCCACTTT. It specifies CASSLTTTGEGSPLHF.

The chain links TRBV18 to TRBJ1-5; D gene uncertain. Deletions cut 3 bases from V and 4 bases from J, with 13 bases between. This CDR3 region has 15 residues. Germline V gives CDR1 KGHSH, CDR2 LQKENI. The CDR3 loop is CASSPGRDRNQPQHF. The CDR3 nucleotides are TGTGCCAGCTCACCGGGGAGGGATCGGAATCAGCCCCAGCATTTT.

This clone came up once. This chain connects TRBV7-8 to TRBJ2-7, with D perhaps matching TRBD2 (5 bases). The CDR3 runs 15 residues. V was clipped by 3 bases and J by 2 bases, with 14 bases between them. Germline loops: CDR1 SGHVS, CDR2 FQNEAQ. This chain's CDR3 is CASSFFGVSAYEQYV. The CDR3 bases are TGTGCCAGCAGCTTCTTCGGGGTTAGCGCCTACGAGCAGTACGTC.

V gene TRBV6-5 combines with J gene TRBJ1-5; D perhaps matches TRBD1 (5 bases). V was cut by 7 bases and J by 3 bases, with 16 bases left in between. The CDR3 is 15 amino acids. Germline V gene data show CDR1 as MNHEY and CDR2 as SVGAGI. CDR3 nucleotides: TGTGCCAGCAACCATTCGACAGCGCTCAATCAGCCCCAGCATTTT. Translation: CASNHSTALNQPQHF.

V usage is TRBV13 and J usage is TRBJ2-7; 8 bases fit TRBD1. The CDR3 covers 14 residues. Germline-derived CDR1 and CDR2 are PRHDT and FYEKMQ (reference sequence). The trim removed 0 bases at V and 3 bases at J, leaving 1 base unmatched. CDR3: CASSLGDRVYEQYV. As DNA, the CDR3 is TGTGCCAGCAGCTTAGGGGACAGGGTCTACGAGCAGTACGTC.

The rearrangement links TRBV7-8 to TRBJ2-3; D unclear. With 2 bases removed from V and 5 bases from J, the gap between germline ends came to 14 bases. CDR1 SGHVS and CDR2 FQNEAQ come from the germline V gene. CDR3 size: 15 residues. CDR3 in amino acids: CASSLFSSSVDTQYF. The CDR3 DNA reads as TGTGCCAGCAGCTTATTTTCTTCGTCGGTAGATACGCAGTATTTT.

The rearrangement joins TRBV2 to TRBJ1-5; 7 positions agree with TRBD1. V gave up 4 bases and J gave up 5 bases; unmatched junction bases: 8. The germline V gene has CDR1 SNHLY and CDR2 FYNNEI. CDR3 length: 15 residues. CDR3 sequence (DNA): TGTGCCAGCAGTGCCCGCAGGGGGTCGGATCAGCCCCAGCATTTT. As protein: CASSARRGSDQPQHF.

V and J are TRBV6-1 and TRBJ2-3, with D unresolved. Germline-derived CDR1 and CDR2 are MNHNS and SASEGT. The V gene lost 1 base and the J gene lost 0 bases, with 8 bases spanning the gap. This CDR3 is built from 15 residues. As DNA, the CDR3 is TGTGCCAGCAGTGAAGTCTGGGCTAGCACAGATACGCAGTATTTT. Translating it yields CASSEVWASTDTQYF.

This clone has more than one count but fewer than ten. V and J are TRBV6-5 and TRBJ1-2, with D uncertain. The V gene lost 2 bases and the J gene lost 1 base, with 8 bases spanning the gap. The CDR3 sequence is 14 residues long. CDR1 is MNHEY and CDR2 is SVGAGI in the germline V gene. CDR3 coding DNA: TGTGCCAGCAGTTACACAGCCCTTAACTATGGCTACACCTTC. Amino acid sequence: CASSYTALNYGYTF.

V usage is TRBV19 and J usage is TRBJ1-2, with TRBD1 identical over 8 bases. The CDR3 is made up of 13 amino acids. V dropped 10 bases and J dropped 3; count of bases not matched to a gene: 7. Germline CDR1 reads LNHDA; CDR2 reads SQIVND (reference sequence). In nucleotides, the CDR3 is TGTGCCACGGGCACGGGACAGGACTATGGCTACACCTTC. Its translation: CATGTGQDYGYTF.

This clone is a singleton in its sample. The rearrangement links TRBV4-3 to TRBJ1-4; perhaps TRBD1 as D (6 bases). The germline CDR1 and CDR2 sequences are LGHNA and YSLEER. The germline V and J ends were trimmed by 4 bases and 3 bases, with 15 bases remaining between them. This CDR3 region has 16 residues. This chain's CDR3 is CASSLEYREPNEKLFF. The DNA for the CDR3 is TGCGCCAGCAGCCTAGAATACAGGGAGCCTAATGAAAAACTGTTTTTT.

The CDR3 DNA is TGTGCCAGCAGACCTTTGGGGCGGTTCTCTGGGGCCAACGTCCTGACTTTC. Protein: CASRPLGRFSGANVLTF. The chain has TRBV6-2 or TRBV6-3 and TRBJ2-6, with a weak D call TRBD1 (5 bases). Germline CDR1 is MNHEY and CDR2 is SVGEGT. There are 17 residues in the CDR3. The germline V and J ends were trimmed by 6 bases and 0 bases, with 15 bases remaining between them.

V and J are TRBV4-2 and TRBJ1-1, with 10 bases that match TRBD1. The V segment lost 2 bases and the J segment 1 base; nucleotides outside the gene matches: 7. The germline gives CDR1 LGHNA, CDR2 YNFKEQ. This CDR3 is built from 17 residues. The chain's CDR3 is CASSQRTGGLENTEAFF. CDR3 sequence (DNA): TGTGCCAGCAGCCAACGGACAGGGGGACTCGAGAACACTGAAGCTTTCTTT.

The CDR3 DNA reads as TGTGCCAGCAGCTCTGACAGGGAAGGGATCGCTGAAGCTTTCTTT. Protein: CASSSDREGIAEAFF. The chain employs TRBV5-8 and TRBJ1-1, with TRBD1 identical over 7 bases. In germline, CDR1 is SGHTS, CDR2 YDEGEE. V lost 3 bases and J lost 6; bases outside the gene matches: 11. This CDR3 contains 15 residues.

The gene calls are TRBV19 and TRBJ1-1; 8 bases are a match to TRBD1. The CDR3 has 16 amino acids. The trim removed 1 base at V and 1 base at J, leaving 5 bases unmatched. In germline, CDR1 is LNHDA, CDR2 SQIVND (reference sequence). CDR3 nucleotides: TGTGCCAGTAGTATAGCCGCCGGGACAGGGAACACTGAAGCTTTCTTT. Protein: CASSIAAGTGNTEAFF.

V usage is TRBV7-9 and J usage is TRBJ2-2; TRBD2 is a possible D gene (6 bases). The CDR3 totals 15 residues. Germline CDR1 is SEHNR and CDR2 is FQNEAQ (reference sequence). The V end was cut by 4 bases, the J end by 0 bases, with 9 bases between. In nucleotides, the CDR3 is TGTGCCAGCAGCTCCCGGGAGACGAACACCGGGGAGCTGTTTTTT. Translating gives CASSSRETNTGELFF.

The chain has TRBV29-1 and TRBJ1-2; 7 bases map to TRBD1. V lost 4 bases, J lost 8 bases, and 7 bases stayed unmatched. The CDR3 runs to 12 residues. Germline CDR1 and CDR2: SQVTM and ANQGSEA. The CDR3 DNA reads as TGCAGCGTTGGGGCAGGGGGAAGCGGCTACACCTTC. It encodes CSVGAGGSGYTF.

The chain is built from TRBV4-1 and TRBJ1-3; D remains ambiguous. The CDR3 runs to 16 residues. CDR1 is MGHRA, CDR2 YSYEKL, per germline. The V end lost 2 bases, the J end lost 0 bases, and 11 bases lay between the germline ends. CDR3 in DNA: TGCGCCAGCAGCCAACCACGACTGATCTCTGGAAACACCATATATTTT. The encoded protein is CASSQPRLISGNTIYF.

The CDR3: CASSLPGQSVYNEQFF. CDR3 nucleotides: TGCGCCAGCAGCTTGCCTGGACAGTCCGTCTACAATGAGCAGTTCTTC. The chain has TRBV5-1 and TRBJ2-1; tentative D call: TRBD1 (6 bases). The V and J ends lost 1 base and 3 bases respectively, with 14 bases between them. Germline CDR1 and CDR2: SGHRS and YFSETQ. This CDR3 spans 16 amino acids.

CDR3: CASTERGVLSYNEQFF. CDR3 nucleotide sequence: TGTGCCAGCACTGAGCGGGGGGTCCTTTCCTACAATGAGCAGTTCTTC. The rearrangement uses TRBV2 and TRBJ2-1; 9 nucleotides align to TRBD2. This CDR3 contains 16 residues. After removal of 7 bases from V and 1 base from J, the junction contained 8 bases not matched to a gene. Germline V gene data show CDR1 as SNHLY and CDR2 as FYNNEI.

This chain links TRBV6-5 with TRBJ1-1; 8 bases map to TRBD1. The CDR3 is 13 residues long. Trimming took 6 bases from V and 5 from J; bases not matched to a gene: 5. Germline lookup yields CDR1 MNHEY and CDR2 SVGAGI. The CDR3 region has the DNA TGTGCCAGCAGGGGACAGGTTCCAACTGAAGCTTTCTTT. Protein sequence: CASRGQVPTEAFF.

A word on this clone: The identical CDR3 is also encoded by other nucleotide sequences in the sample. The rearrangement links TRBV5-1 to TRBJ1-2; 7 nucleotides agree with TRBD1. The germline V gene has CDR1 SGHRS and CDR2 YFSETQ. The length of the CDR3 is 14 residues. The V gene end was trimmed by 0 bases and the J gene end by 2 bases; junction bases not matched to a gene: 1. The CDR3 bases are TGCGCCAGCAGCTTGGGGGACAGCAACTATGGCTACACCTTC. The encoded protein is CASSLGDSNYGYTF. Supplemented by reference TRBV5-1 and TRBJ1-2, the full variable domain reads KAGVTQTPRYLIKTRGQQVTLSCSPISGHRSVSWYQQTPGQGLQFLFEYFSETQRNKGNFPGRFSGRQFSNSRSEMNVSTLELGDSALYLCASSLGDSNYGYTFGSGTRLTVV.

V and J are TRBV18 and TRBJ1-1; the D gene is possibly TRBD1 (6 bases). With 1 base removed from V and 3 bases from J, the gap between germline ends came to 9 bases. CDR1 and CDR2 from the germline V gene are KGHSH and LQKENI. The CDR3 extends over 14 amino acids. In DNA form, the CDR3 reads TGTGCCAGCTCACCACTTCCAGGGGACACTGAAGCTTTCTTT. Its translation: CASSPLPGDTEAFF.

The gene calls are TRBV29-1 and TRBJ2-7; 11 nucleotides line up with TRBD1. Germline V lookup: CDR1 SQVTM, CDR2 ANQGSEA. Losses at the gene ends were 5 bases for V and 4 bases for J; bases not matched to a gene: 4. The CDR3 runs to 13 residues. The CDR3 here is CSVWTGGSYEQYF. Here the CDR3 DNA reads TGCAGCGTTTGGACAGGGGGCTCATACGAGCAGTACTTC.

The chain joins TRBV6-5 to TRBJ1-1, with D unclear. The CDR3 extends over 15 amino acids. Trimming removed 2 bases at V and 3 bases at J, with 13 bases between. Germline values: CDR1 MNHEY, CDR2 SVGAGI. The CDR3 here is CASSYAVGGHTEAFF. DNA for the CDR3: TGTGCCAGCAGTTACGCAGTCGGCGGGCACACTGAAGCTTTCTTT.

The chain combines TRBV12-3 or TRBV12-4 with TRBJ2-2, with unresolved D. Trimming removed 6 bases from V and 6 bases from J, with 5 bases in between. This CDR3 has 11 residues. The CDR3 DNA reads TGTGCCAGCAGGGCGGCCGGGGAGCTGTTTTTT. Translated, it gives CASRAAGELFF.

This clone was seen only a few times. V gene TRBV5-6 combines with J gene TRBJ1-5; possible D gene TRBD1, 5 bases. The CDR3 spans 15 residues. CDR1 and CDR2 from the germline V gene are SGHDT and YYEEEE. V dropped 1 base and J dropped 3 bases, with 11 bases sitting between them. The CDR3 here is CASSLRQFNNQPQHF. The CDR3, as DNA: TGTGCCAGCAGCTTGAGACAGTTCAACAATCAGCCCCAGCATTTT.

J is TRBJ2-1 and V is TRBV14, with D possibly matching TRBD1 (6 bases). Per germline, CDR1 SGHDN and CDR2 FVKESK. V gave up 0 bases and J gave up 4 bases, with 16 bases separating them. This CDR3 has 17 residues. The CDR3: CASSQDFGTPAYNEQFF. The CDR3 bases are TGTGCCAGCAGCCAAGATTTCGGGACACCGGCTTACAATGAGCAGTTCTTC.